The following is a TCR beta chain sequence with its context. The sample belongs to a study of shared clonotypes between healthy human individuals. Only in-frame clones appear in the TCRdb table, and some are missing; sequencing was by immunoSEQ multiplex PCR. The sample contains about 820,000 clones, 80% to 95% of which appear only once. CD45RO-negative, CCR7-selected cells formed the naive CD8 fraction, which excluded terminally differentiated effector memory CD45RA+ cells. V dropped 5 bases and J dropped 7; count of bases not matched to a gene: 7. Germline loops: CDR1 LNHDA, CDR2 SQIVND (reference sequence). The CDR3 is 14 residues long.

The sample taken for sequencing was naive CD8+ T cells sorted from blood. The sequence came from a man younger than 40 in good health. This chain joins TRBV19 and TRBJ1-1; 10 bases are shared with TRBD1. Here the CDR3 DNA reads TGTGCCAGTAGTGCGGACAGGGGGGGTGATGAAGCTTTCTTT. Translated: CASSADRGGDEAFF.